The sequence of this T cell receptor (beta chain) was determined in a study of blood T cells in healthy people across ages. Study-level results: Long-lived donors had more naive CD4+ cells and higher diversity than aged donors. A roughly linear fall in TCR beta diversity per million T cells was seen with increasing age.

The second PCR ran roughly 6 to 11 cycles with a sample-barcoded 5' primer and J-beta primers. In TCRdb, the 5' RACE reads were re-called with MiXCR into one record per CDR3 protein. The sample shows 1.6 million or so distinct CDR3 sequences, approximately 32% of them seen only once. The V end lost 2 bases, the J end lost 2 bases, and 18 bases lay between the germline ends. CDR1 and CDR2 from the germline V gene are LGHNA and YNFKEQ. The CDR3 contains 18 residues. Worth noting for this clonotype: What it binds is unknown.

The J gene is TRBJ2-2, the V gene TRBV4-2; the D is unclear. The receptor's source is a woman in her thirties in good health. Sequencing was done on a sample of blood. This CDR3 is CASSQLRMAQSNTGELFF. The CDR3 DNA reads TGTGCCAGCAGCCAATTGAGGATGGCTCAGTCAAACACCGGGGAGCTGTTTTTT.